A selection of T cell receptor beta chains follows, all from one sample in a study of shared clonotypes between healthy human individuals. TCRdb keeps only in-frame clones here, not all; method: immunoSEQ multiplex PCR. This sample carries 650,000 to 800,000 clones, around 77% of them seen once, and the ten largest clones take approximately 1.8%. Sequenced: memory CD4+ T cells sorted from blood. The receptors shown here come from a woman between 25 and 40 years old in good health. Each CDR3 is given without its conserved first and last residue.

len: 11; v_gene: TRBV5-4; CDR3aa: ASKQGAEEKLF
len: 13; v_gene: TRBV18; CDR3aa: ASSPKTSGGNEQF
len: 14; v_gene: TRBV6-1; CDR3aa: ASSEMGTVGRNIQY
len: 13; v_gene: TRBV19; CDR3aa: ASSIPSGRLNEQF
len: 12; v_gene: TRBV13; CDR3aa: ASSTGVGASGYT
len: 12; v_gene: TRBV29-1; CDR3aa: SVRRQGIYTEAF
len: 12; v_gene: TRBV5-1; CDR3aa: ASSVGQGDGTQY
len: 14; v_gene: TRBV18; CDR3aa: ASSPLSGTARLEAF
len: 11; v_gene: TRBV18; CDR3aa: ASSPPQEGEAF
len: 13; v_gene: TRBV5-4; CDR3aa: ASSLVGGTTDTQY
len: 13; v_gene: TRBV10-1; CDR3aa: ASSRDRGSTDTQY
len: 13; v_gene: TRBV5-1; CDR3aa: ASSLGSATNEKLF
len: 11; v_gene: TRBV2; CDR3aa: ASSGQGLKRQY
len: 14; v_gene: TRBV19; CDR3aa: ASSRRLAGGLETQY
len: 10; v_gene: TRBV29-1; CDR3aa: SDAPGDFGYT
len: 9; v_gene: TRBV18; CDR3aa: ASSSPGRQY
len: 12; v_gene: TRBV27; CDR3aa: ASSLEVARGEQY
len: 10; v_gene: TRBV29-1; CDR3aa: SVVRGKGGQF
len: 14; v_gene: TRBV4-2; CDR3aa: ASSQGDSYSGNTIY
len: 13; v_gene: TRBV25-1; CDR3aa: ASSESGGTNTEAF
len: 12; v_gene: TRBV19; CDR3aa: ASSTWDGNYGYT